Each of the 20 T cell receptor beta chains below was sequenced from the same sample in a study of T cell changes during pregnancy in multiple sclerosis. Some clones are missing from TCRdb's copy, which holds only in-frame ones; the method was immunoSEQ multiplex PCR. The sample includes 75,000 to 100,000 clones, roughly 94% of them seen just once. The source material was peripheral blood, sampled after pregnancy. These receptors all come from a female donor in good health, enrolled as a control in a pregnancy study.

This sequence joins TRBV5-4 and TRBJ1-1; D may be TRBD1 (5 bases). V lost 0 bases and J 5 bases, leaving 8 bases between the germline ends. Germline loops: CDR1 SGHNT, CDR2 YYREEE (reference sequence). The CDR3 extends over 13 amino acids. The chain's CDR3 is CASSLGGETEAFF. In DNA, the CDR3 is TGTGCCAGCAGCTTGGGGGGGGAGACTGAAGCTTTCTTT. Combining the CDR3 with reference TRBV5-4 and TRBJ1-1 gives the whole variable domain ETGVTQSPTHLIKTRGQQVTLRCSSQSGHNTVSWYQQALGQGPQFIFQYYREEENGRGNFPPRFSGLQFPNYSSELNVNALELDDSALYLCASSLGGETEAFFGQGTRLTVV.

The gene calls are TRBV28 and TRBJ1-4, with D tentatively TRBD1 (6 bases). CDR1 and CDR2 (germline): MDHEN, SYDVKM. The CDR3 sequence is 17 residues long. V was trimmed by 3 bases and J by 6 bases, leaving 20 bases between them. The CDR3 DNA reads TGTGCCAGCAGTTTTGATGGGGGCGGGTCGGAGCATGAAAAACTGTTTTTT. Amino acids: CASSFDGGGSEHEKLFF.

This chain connects TRBV20-1 to TRBJ2-3, with TRBD2 as a possible D gene (6 bases). Germline CDR1 is DFQATT and CDR2 is SNEGSKA (reference sequence). Trimming stripped 0 bases from V and 14 bases from J, with 12 bases between. The CDR3 has 11 amino acids. CDR3 DNA sequence: TGCAGTGCTAGAGATATGGACTATCCGTATTTT. Its protein is CSARDMDYPYF.

This clone was detected a few times. The chain uses TRBV6-1 and TRBJ2-5, with D possibly matching TRBD1 (6 bases). The V and J ends lost 3 bases and 5 bases respectively, with 19 bases between them. This CDR3 has 16 residues. Germline V lookup: CDR1 MNHNS, CDR2 SASEGT. Here the CDR3 reads CASSDQQGSGAETQYF. The CDR3 DNA follows: TGTGCCAGCAGTGATCAGCAGGGGTCAGGCGCGGAGACCCAGTACTTC.

The chain combines TRBV19 with TRBJ2-7; no reliable D call. Germline CDR1 and CDR2: LNHDA and SQIVND (reference sequence). The CDR3 is 12 amino acids. V was clipped by 5 bases and J by 0 bases, with 5 bases between them. This CDR3 is CASSSHSYEQYF. The CDR3 nucleotides read TGTGCCAGTAGTTCCCACTCCTACGAGCAGTACTTC.

The V and J genes are TRBV28 and TRBJ1-1, with unresolved D. The CDR3 contains 14 residues. The germline V gene has CDR1 MDHEN and CDR2 SYDVKM. V dropped 3 bases and J dropped 2 bases, with 10 bases sitting between them. The CDR3 sequence: CASSFALGNTEAFF. The CDR3 nucleotides read TGTGCCAGCAGTTTCGCTCTAGGCAACACTGAAGCTTTCTTT.

V gene TRBV5-5 combines with J gene TRBJ2-6, with D possibly matching TRBD1 (5 bases). Looked up from germline, CDR1 is SGHKS and CDR2 is YYEKEE (reference sequence). V lost 4 bases and J 4 bases, leaving 15 bases between the germline ends. The length of the CDR3 is 16 residues. The CDR3 DNA reads TGTGCCAGCAGCCTCCAAGTGGGGCCAGGGGCCAACGTCCTGACTTTC. It encodes CASSLQVGPGANVLTF.

The chain employs TRBV4-2 and TRBJ1-5, with D maybe TRBD1 (5 bases). The germline V gene has CDR1 LGHNA and CDR2 YNFKEQ. Trimming cost V 1 base and J 10 bases, with 11 bases left between them. The CDR3 has 13 residues. CDR3 DNA: TGTGCCAGCAGCCAAGTGGGGCAGGAACCCCAGCATTTT. Translation gives CASSQVGQEPQHF.

In DNA form, the CDR3 reads TGTGCCAGCTCGCCGGGACAGGGGAAGGATGAGCAGTTCTTC. It codes for CASSPGQGKDEQFF. The J gene is TRBJ2-1, the V gene TRBV18; 10 nucleotides align to TRBD1. From germline, CDR1 is KGHSH and CDR2 LQKENI. The CDR3 covers 14 residues. V lost 6 bases to trimming and J lost 8 bases; unmatched junction nucleotides: 7.

The gene calls are TRBV25-1 and TRBJ1-1; D ambiguous. This CDR3 region has 13 residues. V lost 3 bases and J 5 bases, leaving 10 bases between the germline ends. Germline lookup yields CDR1 MGHDK and CDR2 SYGVNS. The CDR3, as DNA: TGTGCCAGCAGTGACAGTCAAAGAACTGAAGCTTTCTTT. Translating gives CASSDSQRTEAFF.

J is TRBJ1-1 and V is TRBV7-8; TRBD1 matches 11 bases. The V gene end was trimmed by 4 bases and the J gene end by 4 bases; junction bases not matched to a gene: 2. The CDR3 covers 14 residues. Germline lookup yields CDR1 SGHVS and CDR2 FQNEAQ. The CDR3 loop is CASSSGTGGTEAFF. CDR3 sequence (DNA): TGTGCCAGCAGCTCCGGGACAGGGGGCACTGAAGCTTTCTTT.

The chain couples TRBV11-2 to TRBJ2-5; 9 bases are a match to TRBD1. CDR1 and CDR2 (germline): SGHAT, FQNNGV. The CDR3 extends over 15 amino acids. Germline trimming cut 1 base from V and 11 bases from J; bases unmatched to any gene: 11. CDR3: CASSLGSGTGFVQYF. The DNA for the CDR3 is TGTGCCAGCAGCTTAGGGTCCGGGACAGGGTTTGTGCAGTACTTC.

This chain uses TRBV5-5 with TRBJ1-4; 9 bases line up with TRBD1. The V and J ends lost 2 bases and 3 bases, in that order; junction bases with no gene match: 5. Looked up from germline, CDR1 is SGHKS and CDR2 is YYEKEE (reference sequence). This CDR3 is 16 amino acids long. The CDR3, as DNA: TGTGCCAGCAGCTTTGGGACAGGGTTGGCTAATGAAAAACTGTTTTTT. Its protein is CASSFGTGLANEKLFF.

This sequence joins TRBV7-9 and TRBJ1-5, with unresolved D. Germline assignment: CDR1 SEHNR and CDR2 FQNEAQ (reference sequence). The V end lost 2 bases, the J end lost 5 bases, and 7 bases lay between the germline ends. The CDR3 consists of 13 residues. The CDR3 here is CASSLQRDQPQHF. CDR3 DNA: TGTGCCAGCAGCTTACAGCGGGATCAGCCCCAGCATTTT.

The J gene is TRBJ2-7, the V gene TRBV6-5; 13 bases are shared with TRBD2. The V and J ends lost 7 bases and 3 bases, in that order; junction bases with no gene match: 3. The CDR3 runs to 14 residues. Germline CDR1 is MNHEY and CDR2 is SVGAGI. The CDR3 protein is CASTGTSGNYEQYF. In DNA, the CDR3 is TGTGCCAGCACCGGGACTAGCGGGAACTACGAGCAGTACTTC.

V is TRBV2 and J is TRBJ1-3; D might be TRBD1 (6 bases). V gave up 6 bases and J gave up 3 bases, with 15 bases separating them. The CDR3 has 15 amino acids. Germline V lookup: CDR1 SNHLY, CDR2 FYNNEI. CDR3 protein: CASSSAQGFGNTIYF. CDR3 sequence (DNA): TGTGCCAGCAGCTCAGCTCAGGGGTTTGGAAACACCATATATTTT.

The chain recombines TRBV28 with TRBJ2-1; the D is unclear. Trimming removed 1 base from V and 5 bases from J, with 3 bases in between. The CDR3 spans 12 residues. The germline gives CDR1 MDHEN, CDR2 SYDVKM. CDR3 nucleotide sequence: TGTGCCAGCAGTTTATCTCACAATGAGCAGTTCTTC. Translation gives CASSLSHNEQFF.

V gene TRBV9 combines with J gene TRBJ2-3; the match to TRBD2 covers 13 bases. This CDR3 region has 16 residues. CDR1 and CDR2 (germline): SGDLS, YYNGEE. Trimming took 3 bases from V and 2 from J; bases not matched to a gene: 3. CDR3 sequence (DNA): TGTGCCAGCAGCGCAGGACTAGCGGGGGTCACAGATACGCAGTATTTT. This sequence encodes CASSAGLAGVTDTQYF.

The chain is built from TRBV11-3 and TRBJ2-2, with D possibly being TRBD1 (5 bases). The CDR3 consists of 13 residues. Trimming removed 5 bases from V and 6 bases from J, with 10 bases in between. Germline-derived CDR1 and CDR2 are SGHNT and YENEEA. The CDR3 sequence: CASSQVRAGELFF. Here the CDR3 DNA reads TGTGCCAGCAGCCAGGTCAGGGCCGGGGAGCTGTTTTTT.

The J gene is TRBJ2-7, the V gene TRBV18, with TRBD2 matching over 15 bases. V dropped 2 bases and J dropped 5; count of bases not matched to a gene: 13. The CDR3 length is 19 residues. CDR1 and CDR2 (germline): KGHSH, LQKENI. The chain's CDR3 is CASSPVMIGLAGGTHEQYF. In DNA form, the CDR3 reads TGTGCCAGCTCACCAGTGATGATCGGACTAGCGGGAGGGACCCACGAGCAGTACTTC.